The 27 T cell receptor beta chains below come from one sample, sequenced in a study of blood T cell repertoires in COVID-19. Repertoires were generated with immunoSEQ multiplex PCR, while TCRdb's copy carries only in-frame clones and drops some. The sample carries 30,000 or so clones, roughly 86% recorded once. The sample taken for sequencing was peripheral blood. The receptors come from an elderly man with active or convalescent COVID-19.

The CDR3 region is CASSYIDSSYEQYF. The CDR3 nucleotides are TGTGCCAGCAGTTATATCGACAGCTCCTACGAGCAGTACTTC. The chain joins TRBV5-4 to TRBJ2-7, with a possible D match to TRBD1 (5 bases). CDR1 is SGHNT, CDR2 YYREEE, per germline (reference sequence). The CDR3 runs 14 residues. V lost 5 bases and J 0 bases, leaving 12 bases between the germline ends.

This clone was detected only once. Written as DNA, the CDR3 is TGCGCCAGCAGTGAGTCTCAGGGCTATGGCTACACCTTC. It is translated as CASSESQGYGYTF. The chain couples TRBV10-1 to TRBJ1-2, with a tentative D call TRBD1 (5 bases). Germline V gene sequence: CDR1 WNHNN, CDR2 SYGVQD (reference sequence). This CDR3 has 13 amino acids. V was trimmed by 0 bases and J by 4 bases, leaving 6 bases between them.

The CDR3 loop is CASSPGYEQYF. CDR3 in DNA: TGCGCCAGCAGCCCAGGGTACGAGCAGTACTTC. The chain combines TRBV5-1 with TRBJ2-7; D possibly corresponds to TRBD1 (5 bases). The V gene lost 4 bases and the J gene lost 4 bases, with 6 bases spanning the gap. Germline loops: CDR1 SGHRS, CDR2 YFSETQ. This CDR3 has 11 amino acids.

The chain is built from TRBV28 and TRBJ1-4; D is possibly TRBD1 (6 bases). The CDR3 runs to 16 residues. With 6 bases removed from V and 0 bases from J, the gap between germline ends came to 14 bases. Germline CDR1 MDHEN, CDR2 SYDVKM. CDR3 region: CASSLDSAATNEKLFF. CDR3 sequence (DNA): TGTGCCAGCAGCTTGGACAGCGCCGCAACTAATGAAAAACTGTTTTTT.

The chain recombines TRBV7-2 with TRBJ1-4, with D perhaps TRBD1 (5 bases). Trimming removed 1 base from V and 7 bases from J, with 10 bases in between. CDR1 and CDR2 (germline): SGHTA, FQGNSA. The CDR3 is 14 residues long. CDR3 sequence reads: CASSLGQGREKLFF. DNA of the CDR3: TGTGCCAGCAGCTTAGGGCAGGGCCGTGAAAAACTGTTTTTT.

This clone has just one count. This rearrangement joins TRBV18 to TRBJ2-2, with 12 positions matching TRBD2. J lost 2 bases, V lost 4 bases, and 11 bases had no gene match. CDR3 length equals 19 residues. The V gene's germline CDR1 is KGHSH and CDR2 LQKENI. Here the CDR3 DNA reads TGTGCCAGCTCACGCGTCCTGACTAGCGGGAGAGGTAACACCGGGGAGCTGTTTTTT. Translating gives CASSRVLTSGRGNTGELFF.

The CDR3 here is CASSRSGGEAFF. CDR3 in DNA: TGTGCCAGCAGTCGGTCGGGCGGGGAAGCTTTCTTT. The V gene is TRBV6-5, the J gene TRBJ1-1; no clear D. Trimming took off 5 bases at V and 8 bases at J, with 12 bases between the two ends. The CDR3 has 12 residues. The germline CDR1 and CDR2 sequences are MNHEY and SVGAGI.

The rearrangement joins TRBV7-9 to TRBJ1-2; possibly TRBD1 for D (6 bases). Trimming shortened V by 1 base and J by 5 bases, and 8 bases separated the two germline ends. Germline V gene data show CDR1 as SEHNR and CDR2 as FQNEAQ (reference sequence). CDR3 length: 13 amino acids. This CDR3 is CASSLGGGYGYTF. The CDR3 coding sequence is TGTGCCAGCAGCTTAGGAGGGGGATATGGCTACACCTTC.

The chain carries TRBV5-1 and TRBJ1-1; a possible D gene is TRBD1 (5 bases). The germline V gene has CDR1 SGHRS and CDR2 YFSETQ. The CDR3 has 12 amino acids. V shed 2 bases and J shed 7 bases, with 9 bases lying between them. Here the CDR3 reads CASSFPGNEAFF. CDR3 DNA sequence: TGCGCCAGCAGCTTCCCAGGGAATGAAGCTTTCTTT.

The chain carries TRBV30 and TRBJ2-3; 7 bases are shared with TRBD1. J was trimmed by 1 base and V by 4 bases; bases with no gene match: 11. Germline V gene sequence: CDR1 GTSNPN, CDR2 SVGIG (reference sequence). The CDR3 has 16 amino acids. The CDR3 sequence is CAWTEFGQARTDTQYF. CDR3 sequence (DNA): TGTGCCTGGACTGAGTTCGGACAGGCTCGCACAGATACGCAGTATTTT.

The rearrangement links TRBV4-1 to TRBJ2-7; perhaps TRBD1 as D (6 bases). CDR3 length equals 16 residues. V was shortened by 0 bases and J by 1 base, with 13 bases between the two germline ends. Germline V CDR1 and CDR2: MGHRA, YSYEKL. The CDR3 DNA reads TGCGCCAGCAGCCAAGAGGACAGACGCTCTTCCTACGAGCAGTACTTC. Protein: CASSQEDRRSSYEQYF.

The gene calls are TRBV19 and TRBJ1-3; 7 nucleotides align to TRBD1. V shed 5 bases and J 8 bases; nucleotides not matched to a gene: 9. This CDR3 contains 14 residues. Germline V gene lookup returns CDR1 LNHDA and CDR2 SQIVND (reference sequence). Written as DNA, the CDR3 is TGTGCCAGTAGTCCCCGGGACAGCTGGTACACCATATATTTT. Encoded protein: CASSPRDSWYTIYF.

The rearrangement links TRBV10-3 to TRBJ2-7; D is unclear. CDR3 size: 12 residues. The V end was cut by 3 bases, the J end by 6 bases, with 9 bases between. Germline V CDR1 and CDR2: ENHRY, SYGVKD. The CDR3 region is CAISDTRGEQYF. CDR3 in DNA: TGTGCCATCAGTGATACTCGAGGCGAGCAGTACTTC.

The rearrangement links TRBV7-9 to TRBJ1-2; D possibly corresponds to TRBD1 (5 bases). The CDR3 is 14 residues long. V was clipped by 1 base and J by 6 bases, with 12 bases between them. Germline-derived CDR1 and CDR2 are SEHNR and FQNEAQ (reference sequence). The CDR3 protein is CASSLGQGKDGYTF. The CDR3 DNA reads as TGTGCCAGCAGCTTAGGGCAGGGTAAAGATGGCTACACCTTC.

The CDR3: CSASALPYNEQFF. The CDR3 coding sequence is TGCAGTGCTAGTGCGCTACCCTACAATGAGCAGTTCTTC. The V call is TRBV20-1, the J call TRBJ2-1; no reliable D call. Germline loops: CDR1 DFQATT, CDR2 SNEGSKA (reference sequence). V lost 3 bases and J 2 bases, leaving 8 bases between the germline ends. The CDR3 loop spans 13 amino acids.

V gene TRBV7-6 combines with J gene TRBJ1-3; D is unresolved. V dropped 0 bases and J dropped 4 bases, with 13 bases sitting between them. This CDR3 comprises 16 residues. Germline V gene lookup returns CDR1 SGHVS and CDR2 FNYEAQ. The CDR3 region is CASSLAIPGNGNTIYF. CDR3 sequence (DNA): TGTGCCAGCAGCTTAGCGATCCCGGGGAACGGAAACACCATATATTTT.

The table lists this clone with a count of one. The chain combines TRBV12-3 or TRBV12-4 with TRBJ2-1; D not resolved. This CDR3 spans 11 amino acids. Trimming stripped 6 bases from V and 9 bases from J, with 9 bases between. CDR3 loop: CASSPQIEQFF. The DNA of the CDR3 is TGTGCCAGCAGCCCTCAGATTGAGCAGTTCTTC.

The gene calls are TRBV3-1 (or the pseudogene TRBV3-2) and TRBJ1-2; possible D gene TRBD1, 5 bases. CDR3 length: 16 amino acids. The germline V gene encodes CDR1 LGHDT and CDR2 YNNKEL (reference sequence). With 4 bases removed from V and 3 bases from J, the gap between germline ends came to 18 bases. CDR3 nucleotides: TGTGCCAGCAGCCCGAGGGGAGGGGCTGGGGACTATGGCTACACCTTC. Translation: CASSPRGGAGDYGYTF.

This chain uses TRBV11-3 with TRBJ2-1; D possibly corresponds to TRBD1 (6 bases). V was trimmed by 1 base and J by 4 bases, leaving 8 bases between them. Germline lookup yields CDR1 SGHNT and CDR2 YENEEA. This CDR3 is 14 amino acids long. CDR3 in DNA: TGTGCCAGCAGCTTAGGAGGGGGTTACAATGAGCAGTTCTTC. This codes for CASSLGGGYNEQFF.

As DNA, the CDR3 is TGTGCCAGCAGCGGACTAGCGGGAGTGGCTGAGCAGTTCTTC. It translates to CASSGLAGVAEQFF. This chain joins TRBV25-1 and TRBJ2-1; the match to TRBD2 covers 13 bases. Per the germline V gene, CDR1 is MGHDK and CDR2 is SYGVNS. Losses at the gene ends were 6 bases for V and 9 bases for J; bases not matched to a gene: 5. The CDR3 has 14 amino acids.

This clone was counted between two and nine times. V gene TRBV29-1 combines with J gene TRBJ1-2, with a tentative D call TRBD1 (6 bases). V lost 7 bases and J lost 6, with 21 bases in between. This CDR3 has 14 residues. Germline V gene data show CDR1 as SQVTM and CDR2 as ANQGSEA. The CDR3 spells CSALGGGGMDGYTF. The CDR3 DNA reads TGCAGCGCTCTAGGGGGGGGCGGTATGGATGGCTACACCTTC.

The genes are TRBV11-1 and TRBJ2-7, with a possible D match to TRBD1 (5 bases). This CDR3 spans 13 amino acids. The germline CDR1 and CDR2 sequences are SGHAT and FQDESV (reference sequence). Trimming pared 4 bases from V and 6 bases from J, leaving 13 bases between. The CDR3 sequence is CASSSLPGLEQYF. The CDR3 bases are TGTGCCAGCAGCTCCCTGCCAGGGCTCGAGCAGTACTTC.

The chain has TRBV19 and TRBJ2-5; TRBD1 matches at 7 bases. This CDR3 spans 15 amino acids. Germline trimming cut 3 bases from V and 0 bases from J; bases unmatched to any gene: 4. The germline V gene encodes CDR1 LNHDA and CDR2 SQIVND (reference sequence). In DNA, the CDR3 is TGTGCCAGTAGTATGGTGACAGGGTACCAAGAGACCCAGTACTTC. Protein product: CASSMVTGYQETQYF.

V is TRBV6-1 and J is TRBJ2-1; D possibly corresponds to TRBD1 (6 bases). Germline CDR1 and CDR2: MNHNS and SASEGT. The CDR3 contains 13 residues. V was trimmed by 6 bases and J by 5 bases, leaving 11 bases between them. The CDR3 sequence: CASSQGQNNEQFF. The CDR3 DNA sequence: TGTGCCAGCAGCCAAGGACAGAACAATGAGCAGTTCTTC.

This chain joins TRBV6-2 or TRBV6-3 and TRBJ1-1; TRBD1 matches at 8 bases. This CDR3 spans 14 amino acids. The trim removed 6 bases at V and 3 bases at J, leaving 6 bases unmatched. Germline CDR1 is MNHEY and CDR2 is SVGEGT. This CDR3 is CASSKLTGDTEAFF. The DNA of the CDR3 is TGTGCCAGCAGCAAACTGACAGGGGACACTGAAGCTTTCTTT.

This clone appeared a few times. This chain uses TRBV7-6 with TRBJ2-1; 7 nucleotides line up with TRBD2. The ends lost 3 bases at V and 0 bases at J; junction bases unmatched: 5. The germline gives CDR1 SGHVS, CDR2 FNYEAQ. There are 16 residues in the CDR3. The CDR3 bases are TGTGCCAGCAGCTTCCTAGCGGTCTCCTCCTACAATGAGCAGTTCTTC. Translated: CASSFLAVSSYNEQFF. The full variable domain, in which reference TRBV7-6 and TRBJ2-1 provide the parts outside the CDR3, is GAGVSQSPRYKVTKRGQDVALRCDPISGHVSLYWYRQALGQGPEFLTYFNYEAQQDKSGLPNDRFSAERPEGSISTLTIQRTEQRDSAMYRCASSFLAVSSYNEQFFGPGTRLTVL.

This clone was seen a handful of times. The J gene is TRBJ2-5, the V gene TRBV5-6, with TRBD1 identical over 7 bases. Losses at the gene ends were 3 bases for V and 4 bases for J; bases not matched to a gene: 18. This CDR3 has 18 amino acids. From germline, CDR1 is SGHDT and CDR2 YYEEEE. DNA of the CDR3: TGTGCCAGCAGCTCGAGCAGGACAGGAATCACCAGGTCAGAGACCCAGTACTTC. Amino acids: CASSSSRTGITRSETQYF.